This TCR beta chain was documented in a study of blood T cell repertoires in COVID-19 (dated by TCRdb to 2018 to 2021). Concerning the study at large: Collaborator samples came from the United States, Italy and Spain and covered acute and convalescent phases of COVID-19. The prospective study material was composed of cDNA or gDNA derived from T cells, B-cell-depleted T cells, or PBMCs. Samples were obtained from the ongoing ImmuneRACE study (first 160 participants) and from approximately 1,200 subjects provided by 6 global collaborators. Subjects who had been exposed to COVID-19, were actively infected with it, or had recovered from it provided the deeply sampled blood TCRbeta repertoires that made up the dataset. Where HLA class I and class II types were available, the types were taken from metadata supplied by the sample provider, not from assay-based typing. Sample metadata almost always included a de-identified subject ID, COVID-19 status, age in years and sex. The repertoires were released in a freely available public database intended as a resource for research on the immune response to SARS-CoV-2. Broad study findings and their caveats: The quantity of clinical and demographic metadata differed by source and by participant and was supplied without curation.

On this clone itself: What antigen it recognizes has not been identified. It has no much larger one-base neighbor in the sample; base qualities were not kept.

TCRbeta CDR3 regions were amplified from genomic DNA by means of the immunoSEQ Assay, a bias-controlled multiplex PCR. For the original study's pipeline: The number of nucleated cells in each sample was estimated from the amplification of reference gene primers within the assay. To quantify the absolute abundance of each unique TCRbeta CDR3 rearrangement, sequence reads were collapsed and filtered. For each sample, productive Simpson clonality was calculated as the square root of Simpson's diversity index across productive rearrangements. TCRdb re-hosts the immuneACCESS table, in-frame sequences only. Its copies lack some clones; in the studies checked, an unresolved V gene accounts for under half of them, and the cause for the rest is not known. That table furnishes V, J and clone size, whereas the DNA furnished D and trimming. In all, the sample holds roughly 340,000 clones, and about 90% of those were seen once. The ten largest make up more than 3% of the sample.

Trimming at the junction amounts to 7 bases on V and 10 bases on J, and the germline ends lie 13 bases apart. The CDR3 goes from the cysteine to the phenylalanine over 11 residues. Here the CDR3 DNA is all that survives: 33 bases in frame from base 1. From a lookup of the germline V gene, CDR1 and CDR2 are MGHDK and SYGVNS. Another Seattle source contributed samples from volunteer blood donors who had recovered from COVID-19. Whole blood was collected in K2EDTA tubes by collaborating institutions according to the institutions' own protocols. For TCRbeta analysis, collaborators shipped samples as frozen whole blood, isolated PBMCs, or DNA extracted from either of those sample types.

The sequence links TRBV25-1 to TRBJ2-5, with an unclear D gene assignment. The receptor comes from a woman under 30 who had recovered from COVID-19. Sequencing used peripheral blood. CDR3 reads: CASTGSSGQYF. Here is the DNA: TGTGCCAGCACCGGTAGCTCGGGCCAGTACTTC.